This entry lists 22 T cell receptor beta chains sequenced from one sample in a study of T cell changes during pregnancy in multiple sclerosis (dated by TCRdb to about 2019). Libraries were prepared through the immunoSEQ multiplex PCR assay. As stored in TCRdb, this immuneACCESS dataset retains in-frame rearrangements with V and J assigned. A fraction of the clones does not appear; measured against another copy, unresolved V genes explain less than half of the discrepancy, and the remainder lacks a known reason. The sample table contains around 49,000 clones; only one count was recorded for 85% to 95% of them. The top ten hold approximately 6% of the sample. The sequencing here drew on CD8+ T cells from peripheral blood mononuclear cells, taken in the first trimester of pregnancy. These receptors came from a female donor with multiple sclerosis, enrolled in a pregnancy study.

The chain uses TRBV7-6 and TRBJ2-1; the match to TRBD2 covers 9 bases. CDR1 and CDR2 (germline): SGHVS, FNYEAQ. This CDR3 has 15 residues. V lost 3 bases and J lost 8; bases outside the gene matches: 8. For the CDR3, the DNA is TGTGCCAGCAGCTTGGGTCCGGGACTAGCCTATGAGCAGTTCTTC. Residues: CASSLGPGLAYEQFF.

The chain has TRBV5-1 and TRBJ2-2, with a possible D match to TRBD2 (5 bases). This CDR3 is 14 amino acids long. The germline V gene has CDR1 SGHRS and CDR2 YFSETQ. V was trimmed by 0 bases and J by 6 bases, leaving 9 bases between them. This CDR3 reads CASSLGGPPGELFF. The CDR3 region has the DNA TGCGCCAGCAGCTTGGGCGGGCCGCCCGGGGAGCTGTTTTTT.

CDR3 loop: CASSFRREGYGYTF. As DNA, the CDR3 is TGTGCCAGCAGTTTTAGAAGGGAGGGCTATGGCTACACCTTC. J is TRBJ1-2 and V is TRBV27; D is uncertain. CDR3 size: 14 residues. Trimming shortened V by 3 bases and J by 4 bases, and 12 bases separated the two germline ends. The germline V gene encodes CDR1 MNHEY and CDR2 SMNVEV (reference sequence).

J is TRBJ2-3 and V is TRBV30, with D tentatively TRBD1 (6 bases). This CDR3 has 15 amino acids. Germline-derived CDR1 and CDR2 are GTSNPN and SVGIG (reference sequence). Trimming took 4 bases from V and 6 from J, leaving 20 bases between them. This chain's CDR3 is CAWTSGVTVSDTQYF. DNA of the CDR3: TGTGCCTGGACTTCAGGGGTTACGGTTTCGGATACGCAGTATTTT.

The V call is TRBV7-6, the J call TRBJ1-3; the D gene is possibly TRBD1 (5 bases). In germline, CDR1 is SGHVS, CDR2 FNYEAQ. The CDR3 covers 16 residues. The ends were cut back, 3 bases at V and 0 bases at J, with 12 bases in the middle. The CDR3 sequence is CASSLGGAHSGNTIYF. CDR3 bases: TGTGCCAGCAGCTTGGGCGGGGCCCACTCTGGAAACACCATATATTTT.

The chain combines TRBV5-1 with TRBJ2-7, with a weak D call TRBD2 (6 bases). CDR1 is SGHRS and CDR2 is YFSETQ in the germline V gene. Deletions cut 4 bases from V and 6 bases from J, with 14 bases between. The CDR3 runs 13 residues. The CDR3 protein is CASSRFAGSEQYF. In DNA, the CDR3 is TGCGCCAGCAGCCGCTTCGCGGGGTCCGAGCAGTACTTC. Together with reference TRBV5-1 and TRBJ2-7, the CDR3 gives the full variable domain: KAGVTQTPRYLIKTRGQQVTLSCSPISGHRSVSWYQQTPGQGLQFLFEYFSETQRNKGNFPGRFSGRQFSNSRSEMNVSTLELGDSALYLCASSRFAGSEQYFGPGTRLTVT.

The rearrangement uses TRBV6-5 and TRBJ1-1, with D perhaps TRBD1 (5 bases). CDR1 MNHEY and CDR2 SVGAGI come from the germline V gene. The CDR3 runs 16 residues. V was pared by 2 bases and J by 1 base, with 14 bases between. CDR3 residues: CASSYRGVWENTEAFF. The CDR3 DNA follows: TGTGCCAGCAGTTACCGGGGGGTGTGGGAGAACACTGAAGCTTTCTTT.

The rearrangement uses TRBV6-1 and TRBJ1-1; TRBD1 might be the D (5 bases). Trimming shortened V by 4 bases and J by 6 bases, and 9 bases separated the two germline ends. Germline CDR1 MNHNS, CDR2 SASEGT. The CDR3 length is 12 residues. The CDR3 region has the DNA TGTGCCAGCAGTGCGGCGGGACCTGAAGCTTTCTTT. This sequence encodes CASSAAGPEAFF.

This chain uses TRBV6-4 with TRBJ2-3; D perhaps matches TRBD2 (5 bases). V lost 4 bases and J 0 bases, leaving 5 bases between the germline ends. The length of the CDR3 is 13 residues. Germline CDR1 is MRHNA and CDR2 is SNTAGT. The CDR3 DNA reads as TGTGCCAGCAGTGGCGGGAGCACAGATACGCAGTATTTT. Protein: CASSGGSTDTQYF.

The chain joins TRBV19 to TRBJ2-5, with 7 bases lining up with TRBD1. V dropped 5 bases and J dropped 5; count of bases not matched to a gene: 11. The length of the CDR3 is 15 residues. The germline V gene has CDR1 LNHDA and CDR2 SQIVND (reference sequence). CDR3 protein: CASSQSRGLGETQYF. The CDR3 DNA reads TGTGCCAGTAGTCAAAGTAGGGGGCTGGGGGAGACCCAGTACTTC.

As concerns this clone: The limits of the CDR3 on the DNA are not certain, so only TCRdb's listed CDR3 is given. This chain joins TRBV27 and TRBJ2-5; no DNA check was done on the table's D call, TRBD1. Germline lookup yields CDR1 MNHEY and CDR2 SMNVEV (reference sequence). The CDR3 length equals 16 residues, ends included. The CDR3 loop is CASSPRQGGFLETQYF.

This clone was detected once. The chain employs TRBV19 and TRBJ2-7, with 7 bases lining up with TRBD1. The CDR3 extends over 14 amino acids. The ends lost 5 bases at V and 0 bases at J; junction bases unmatched: 4. Germline V CDR1 and CDR2: LNHDA, SQIVND (reference sequence). The CDR3 DNA reads TGTGCCAGTAGTCCCTGGGACAGCTCCTACGAGCAGTACTTC. It encodes CASSPWDSSYEQYF.

V usage is TRBV27 and J usage is TRBJ1-2; D is unresolved. CDR3 length: 13 amino acids. Deletions cut 2 bases from V and 4 bases from J, with 8 bases between. Per the germline V gene, CDR1 is MNHEY and CDR2 is SMNVEV (reference sequence). The CDR3: CASSLAGGYGYTF. In DNA form, the CDR3 reads TGTGCCAGCAGTTTAGCAGGTGGCTATGGCTACACCTTC.

V is TRBV4-2 and J is TRBJ2-7; D possibly corresponds to TRBD2 (7 bases). From germline, CDR1 is LGHNA and CDR2 YNFKEQ. V lost 4 bases to trimming and J lost 6 bases, with 13 bases between them. This CDR3 has 13 amino acids. The CDR3 DNA sequence: TGTGCCAGCAGCCTGGGGGGGCGGCTCGAGCAGTACTTC. This gives the protein CASSLGGRLEQYF.

The chain is built from TRBV14 and TRBJ2-5; TRBD1 might be the D (8 bases). V lost 1 base to trimming and J lost 5 bases, with 17 bases between them. The CDR3 consists of 16 residues. Germline values: CDR1 SGHDN, CDR2 FVKESK. Here the CDR3 DNA reads TGTGCCAGCAGCCAAGTTGAAGGACAGGGAGGGGAGACCCAGTACTTC. Protein sequence: CASSQVEGQGGETQYF.

The chain couples TRBV28 to TRBJ1-5; a weak D match, TRBD1 (6 bases). Germline CDR1 MDHEN, CDR2 SYDVKM. The CDR3 covers 15 residues. Trimming removed 2 bases at V and 8 bases at J, with 16 bases between. DNA for the CDR3: TGTGCCAGCAGTTTACCACCAGGGGCCCAGGAGCCCCAGCATTTT. Protein product: CASSLPPGAQEPQHF.

The genes are TRBV27 and TRBJ2-6; D may be TRBD1 (5 bases). V lost 0 bases and J lost 4, with 10 bases in between. Germline-derived CDR1 and CDR2 are MNHEY and SMNVEV (reference sequence). There are 16 residues in the CDR3. Here the CDR3 reads CASSLSQGFGANVLTF. The DNA of the CDR3 is TGTGCCAGCAGTTTATCGCAGGGTTTCGGGGCCAACGTCCTGACTTTC.

In the case of this clone: At one end the junction does not follow the germline gene, possibly because of a read error. This chain joins TRBV19 and TRBJ2-2; D is uncertain. The CDR3 is 11 residues long. Germline-derived CDR1 and CDR2 are LNHDA and SQIVND (reference sequence). The CDR3 here is CASRIGRELFF. CDR3 bases: TGTGCCAGTAGGATAGGTAGGGAGCTGTTTTTT.

V gene TRBV19 combines with J gene TRBJ2-1, with 11 bases matching TRBD1. The J segment lost 6 bases and the V segment lost 8 bases, leaving 3 bases of the junction unmatched. The CDR3 contains 13 residues. Germline CDR1 reads LNHDA; CDR2 reads SQIVND (reference sequence). The CDR3 DNA is TGTGCCAGTGGGGACAGGGGGGGCAATGAGCAGTTCTTC. It encodes CASGDRGGNEQFF.

This sequence joins TRBV11-2 and TRBJ2-7; 8 bases are a match to TRBD1. With V trimmed by 0 bases and J by 4 bases, 5 bases remained unmatched. Per germline, CDR1 SGHAT and CDR2 FQNNGV. The CDR3 sequence is 15 residues long. CDR3 sequence (DNA): TGTGCCAGCAGCTTAGATCCAGGGGGCTGGTACGAGCAGTACTTC. It yields the protein CASSLDPGGWYEQYF.

This clone was counted once. The V call is TRBV21-1, the J call TRBJ2-2; whether TRBD2, the table's D call, matches the DNA was not checked. TRBV21-1 has pseudogene status. The CDR3 extends over 17 amino acids. Here the CDR3 reads CASSHPIGGLNTGELFF. The CDR3 DNA sequence: TGTGCCAGCAGCCACCCTATTGGAGGATTGAACACCGGGGAGCTGTTTTTT.

The rearrangement links TRBV19 to TRBJ2-7; 9 bases agree with TRBD1. This CDR3 is built from 13 residues. V dropped 11 bases and J dropped 1; count of bases not matched to a gene: 6. Germline V gene lookup returns CDR1 LNHDA and CDR2 SQIVND (reference sequence). The CDR3 protein is CASGTGRSYEQYF. DNA of the CDR3: TGTGCCTCGGGGACAGGGAGATCCTACGAGCAGTACTTC.